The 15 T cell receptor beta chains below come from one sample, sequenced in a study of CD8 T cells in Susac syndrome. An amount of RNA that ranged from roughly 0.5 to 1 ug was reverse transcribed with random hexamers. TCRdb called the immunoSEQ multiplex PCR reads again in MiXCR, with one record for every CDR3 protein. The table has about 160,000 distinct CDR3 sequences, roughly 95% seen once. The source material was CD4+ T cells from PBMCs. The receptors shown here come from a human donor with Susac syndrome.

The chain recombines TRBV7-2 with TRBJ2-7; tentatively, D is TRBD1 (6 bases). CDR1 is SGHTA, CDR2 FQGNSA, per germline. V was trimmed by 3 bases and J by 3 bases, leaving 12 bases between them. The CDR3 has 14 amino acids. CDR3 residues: CASSLTWTDYEQYF. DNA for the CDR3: TGTGCCAGCAGCTTGACTTGGACAGACTACGAGCAGTACTTC.

CDR3: CSVGVAGGPNEQFF. Written as DNA, the CDR3 is TGCAGCGTTGGGGTAGCGGGAGGGCCCAATGAGCAGTTCTTC. This chain joins TRBV29-1 and TRBJ2-1, with TRBD2 identical over 11 bases. Germline V CDR1 and CDR2: SQVTM, ANQGSEA. The CDR3 runs 14 residues. The junction had 5 bases not matched to a gene; V was cut back by 4 bases and J by 6 bases.

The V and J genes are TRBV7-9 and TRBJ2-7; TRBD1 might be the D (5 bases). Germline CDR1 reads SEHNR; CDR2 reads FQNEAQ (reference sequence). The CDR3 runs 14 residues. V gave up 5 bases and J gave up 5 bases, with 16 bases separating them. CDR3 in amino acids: CASSHAQTVNEQYF. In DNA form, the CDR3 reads TGTGCCAGCAGCCACGCCCAGACAGTTAACGAGCAGTACTTC.

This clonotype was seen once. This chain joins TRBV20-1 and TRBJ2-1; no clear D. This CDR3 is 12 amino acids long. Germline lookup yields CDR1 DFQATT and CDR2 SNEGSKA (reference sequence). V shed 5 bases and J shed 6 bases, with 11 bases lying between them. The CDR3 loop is CSAHTGLNEQFF. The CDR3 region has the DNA TGCAGTGCTCACACGGGCCTCAATGAGCAGTTCTTC.

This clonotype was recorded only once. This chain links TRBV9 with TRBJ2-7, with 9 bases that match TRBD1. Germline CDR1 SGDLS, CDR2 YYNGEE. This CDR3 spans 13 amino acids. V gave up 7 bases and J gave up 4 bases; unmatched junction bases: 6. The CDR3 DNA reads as TGTGCCAGCTTAGACAGGGGGGTGTACGAGCAGTACTTC. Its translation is CASLDRGVYEQYF.

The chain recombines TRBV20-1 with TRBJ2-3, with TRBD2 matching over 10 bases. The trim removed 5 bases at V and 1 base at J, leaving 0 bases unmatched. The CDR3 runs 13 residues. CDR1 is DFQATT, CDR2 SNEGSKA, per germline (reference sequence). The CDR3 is CSAGTSGTDTQYF. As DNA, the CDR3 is TGCAGTGCTGGGACTAGCGGCACAGATACGCAGTATTTT.

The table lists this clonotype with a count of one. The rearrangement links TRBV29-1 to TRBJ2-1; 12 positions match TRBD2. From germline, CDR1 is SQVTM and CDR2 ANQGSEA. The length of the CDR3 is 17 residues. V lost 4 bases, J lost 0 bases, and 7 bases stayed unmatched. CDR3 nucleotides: TGCAGCGTTGTGAGACTAGCGGGAGAGGGCTCCTACAATGAGCAGTTCTTC. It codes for CSVVRLAGEGSYNEQFF.

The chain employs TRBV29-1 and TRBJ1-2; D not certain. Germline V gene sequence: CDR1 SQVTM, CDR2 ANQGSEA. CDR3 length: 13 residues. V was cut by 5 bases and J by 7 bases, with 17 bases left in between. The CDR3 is CSVKESMTGGYTF. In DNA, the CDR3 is TGCAGCGTTAAGGAGTCAATGACTGGTGGCTACACCTTC.

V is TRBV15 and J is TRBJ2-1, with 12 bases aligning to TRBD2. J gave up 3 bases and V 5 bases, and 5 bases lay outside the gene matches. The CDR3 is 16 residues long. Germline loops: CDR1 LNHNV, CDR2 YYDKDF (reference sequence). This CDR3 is CATSELAGGFYNEQFF. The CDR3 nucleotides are TGTGCCACCAGCGAGCTAGCGGGAGGGTTCTACAATGAGCAGTTCTTC.

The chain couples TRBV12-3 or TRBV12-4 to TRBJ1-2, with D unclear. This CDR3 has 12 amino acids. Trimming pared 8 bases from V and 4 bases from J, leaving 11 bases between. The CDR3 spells CASLNPVYGYTF. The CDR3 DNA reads TGTGCCAGCCTGAATCCTGTCTATGGCTACACCTTC.

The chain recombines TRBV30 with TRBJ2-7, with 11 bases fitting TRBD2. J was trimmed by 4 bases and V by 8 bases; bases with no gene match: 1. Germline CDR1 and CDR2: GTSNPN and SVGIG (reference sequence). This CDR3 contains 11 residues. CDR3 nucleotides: TGTGCCACTAGCGGGAGTTACGAGCAGTACTTC. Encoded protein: CATSGSYEQYF.

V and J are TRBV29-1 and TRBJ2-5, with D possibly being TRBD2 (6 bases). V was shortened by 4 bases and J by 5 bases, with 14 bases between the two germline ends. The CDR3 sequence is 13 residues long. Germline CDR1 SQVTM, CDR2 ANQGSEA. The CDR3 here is CSVGTGAWETQYF. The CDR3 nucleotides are TGCAGCGTTGGAACGGGAGCATGGGAGACCCAGTACTTC.

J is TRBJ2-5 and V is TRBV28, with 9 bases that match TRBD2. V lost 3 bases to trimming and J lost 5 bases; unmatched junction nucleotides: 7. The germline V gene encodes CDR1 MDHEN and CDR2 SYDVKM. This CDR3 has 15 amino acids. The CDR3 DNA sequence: TGTGCCAGCAGTTTGATTAGCGGGAGAAGGGAGACCCAGTACTTC. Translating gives CASSLISGRRETQYF.

CDR3: CSAPDSSGNTIYF. CDR3 DNA: TGCAGTGCTCCGGACAGCTCTGGAAACACCATATATTTT. The chain has TRBV20-1 and TRBJ1-3, with D possibly TRBD1 on 6 matching bases. The CDR3 consists of 13 residues. The germline CDR1 and CDR2 sequences are DFQATT and SNEGSKA (reference sequence). With 5 bases removed from V and 0 bases from J, the gap between germline ends came to 8 bases.

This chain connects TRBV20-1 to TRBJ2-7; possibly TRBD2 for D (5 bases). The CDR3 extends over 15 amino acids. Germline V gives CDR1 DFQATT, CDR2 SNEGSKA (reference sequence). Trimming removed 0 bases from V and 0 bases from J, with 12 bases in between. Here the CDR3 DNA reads TGCAGTGCTAGAGATTACAGCGGTGGCTCCTACGAGCAGTACGTC. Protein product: CSARDYSGGSYEQYV.